A single sample is the source of the 22 T cell receptor beta chains below, sequenced in a study of blood T cell repertoires in COVID-19. The table came from immunoSEQ multiplex PCR; TCRdb's copy has only in-frame clones and leaves some out. The sample lists 180,000 or so clones, over 75% occurring once. Specimen: PBMCs or T cells enriched from blood (not recorded which). These receptors came from a man in his forties or fifties who had recovered from COVID-19.

This chain links TRBV5-1 with TRBJ2-1, with TRBD2 matching over 11 bases. The CDR3 consists of 20 residues. V lost 7 bases, J lost 1 base, and 19 bases stayed unmatched. Germline V lookup: CDR1 SGHRS, CDR2 YFSETQ. CDR3 region: CASPEKKETSGKVSYNEQFF. Here the CDR3 DNA reads TGCGCCAGCCCAGAAAAAAAGGAGACTAGCGGGAAGGTTTCCTACAATGAGCAGTTCTTC.

This chain links TRBV28 with TRBJ1-2; D is possibly TRBD1 (5 bases). The V end was cut by 6 bases, the J end by 1 base, with 15 bases between. This CDR3 contains 15 residues. Germline CDR1 MDHEN, CDR2 SYDVKM. The CDR3, as DNA: TGTGCCAGCAGAGGGGCGGGGTCGGTTAACTATGGCTACACCTTC. Protein product: CASRGAGSVNYGYTF.

The chain recombines TRBV6-4 with TRBJ1-1; D uncertain. V gave up 3 bases and J gave up 7 bases, with 15 bases separating them. Germline values: CDR1 MRHNA, CDR2 SNTAGT. This CDR3 is built from 14 residues. This CDR3 is CASSESTAALEAFF. The CDR3, as DNA: TGTGCCAGCAGTGAATCTACAGCCGCACTTGAAGCTTTCTTT.

The rearrangement joins TRBV6-5 to TRBJ1-1; a weak D match, TRBD1 (6 bases). Germline V lookup: CDR1 MNHEY, CDR2 SVGAGI. The CDR3 runs 14 residues. Deletions cut 2 bases from V and 7 bases from J, with 14 bases between. The CDR3 loop reads CASSYVGGGGEAFF. The CDR3 DNA reads as TGTGCCAGCAGTTACGTGGGAGGGGGAGGTGAAGCTTTCTTT.

This chain links TRBV19 with TRBJ2-7; TRBD2 agrees at 8 bases. This CDR3 is built from 14 residues. V shed 5 bases, J shed 2 bases, and the junction held 5 bases outside the gene matches. Germline V CDR1 and CDR2: LNHDA, SQIVND (reference sequence). CDR3 sequence reads: CASSVGLGPYEQYF. Here the CDR3 DNA reads TGTGCCAGTAGTGTGGGACTAGGTCCCTACGAGCAGTACTTC.

The CDR3 nucleotides read TGTGCCAGCAGTCTACTAGCGGGGGTCAATGAGCAGTTCTTC. This codes for CASSLLAGVNEQFF. This chain joins TRBV2 and TRBJ2-1; 11 nucleotides line up with TRBD2. The CDR3 spans 14 residues. The germline V gene encodes CDR1 SNHLY and CDR2 FYNNEI. V lost 5 bases to trimming and J lost 6 bases; unmatched junction nucleotides: 3. Full variable domain (missing parts from reference TRBV2 and TRBJ2-1): EPEVTQTPSHQVTQMGQEVILRCVPISNHLYFYWYRQILGQKVEFLVSFYNNEISEKSEIFDDQFSVERPDGSNFTLKIRSTKLEDSAMYFCASSLLAGVNEQFFGPGTRLTVL.

This rearrangement joins TRBV14 to TRBJ1-3; 8 nucleotides agree with TRBD1. Germline values: CDR1 SGHDN, CDR2 FVKESK. With V trimmed by 1 base and J by 7 bases, 6 bases remained unmatched. This CDR3 is 15 amino acids long. In nucleotides, the CDR3 is TGTGCCAGCAGCCAAGTCGAGACAGGGGCTAACACCATATATTTT. Translating it yields CASSQVETGANTIYF.

The chain links TRBV18 to TRBJ2-4, with 11 positions matching TRBD2. Looked up from germline, CDR1 is KGHSH and CDR2 is LQKENI. J gave up 0 bases and V 2 bases, and 9 bases lay outside the gene matches. The CDR3 has 19 amino acids. The CDR3 bases are TGTGCCAGCTCACCAATGCCTAGCGGGGGGCCCTTAGCCAAAAACATTCAGTACTTC. Translated: CASSPMPSGGPLAKNIQYF. Variable domain in full (rest from reference TRBV18 and TRBJ2-4): NAGVMQNPRHLVRRRGQEARLRCSPMKGHSHVYWYRQLPEEGLKFMVYLQKENIIDESGMPKERFSAEFPKEGPSILRIQQVVRGDSAAYFCASSPMPSGGPLAKNIQYFGAGTRLSVL.

The J gene is TRBJ1-3, the V gene TRBV3-1 (or the pseudogene TRBV3-2); the D is unclear. CDR1 and CDR2 from the germline V gene are LGHDT and YNNKEL (reference sequence). Trimming left V 0 bases short and J 1 base short, with 16 bases between. This CDR3 spans 18 amino acids. The CDR3 sequence is CASSQDRPQRTSGNTIYF. The CDR3 DNA follows: TGTGCCAGCAGCCAAGATAGACCCCAACGGACTTCTGGAAACACCATATATTTT.

V usage is TRBV7-9 and J usage is TRBJ2-2, with D possibly matching TRBD1 (6 bases). The CDR3 runs 14 residues. The germline V gene has CDR1 SEHNR and CDR2 FQNEAQ (reference sequence). V lost 5 bases, J lost 6 bases, and 13 bases lay in between. The CDR3 DNA is TGTGCCAGCAGCAGTGGACAGTATGCCGGGGAGCTGTTTTTT. Translated: CASSSGQYAGELFF.

This chain joins TRBV5-1 and TRBJ1-1; D might be TRBD1 (5 bases). The germline CDR1 and CDR2 sequences are SGHRS and YFSETQ. This CDR3 has 16 residues. Deletions cut 0 bases from V and 4 bases from J, with 16 bases between. CDR3 region: CASSLGLDTRSTEAFF. The CDR3 DNA sequence: TGCGCCAGCAGCTTGGGGTTGGACACTCGGAGCACTGAAGCTTTCTTT.

This chain uses TRBV19 with TRBJ2-2; 8 bases align to TRBD2. The CDR3 runs to 15 residues. The trim removed 8 bases at V and 3 bases at J, leaving 8 bases unmatched. The germline gives CDR1 LNHDA, CDR2 SQIVND (reference sequence). CDR3 protein: CASWDGRGYTGELFF. CDR3 coding DNA: TGTGCCAGTTGGGACGGGAGGGGATACACCGGGGAGCTGTTTTTT. Using reference TRBV19 and TRBJ2-2 for the parts outside the CDR3, the full variable domain is DGGITQSPKYLFRKEGQNVTLSCEQNLNHDAMYWYRQDPGQGLRLIYYSQIVNDFQKGDIAEGYSVSREKKESFPLTVTSAQKNPTAFYLCASWDGRGYTGELFFGEGSRLTVL.

The chain is built from TRBV5-3 and TRBJ1-5, with 9 nucleotides matching TRBD1. TRBV5-3 is reported as an ORF; its role is uncertain. This CDR3 has 14 residues. V gave up 1 base and J gave up 7 bases; unmatched junction bases: 3. CDR3 amino acids: CARSLSDRGQPQHF. The CDR3 nucleotides are TGTGCCAGAAGCTTGTCGGACAGGGGACAGCCCCAGCATTTT.

The rearrangement uses TRBV5-5 and TRBJ1-5, with TRBD1 matching over 7 bases. The length of the CDR3 is 14 residues. V was clipped by 2 bases and J by 6 bases; unmatched bases: 5. Germline V gene sequence: CDR1 SGHKS, CDR2 YYEKEE (reference sequence). The CDR3: CASSFNRGGQPQHF. CDR3 coding DNA: TGTGCCAGCAGCTTTAACAGGGGTGGTCAGCCCCAGCATTTT.

The rearrangement joins TRBV30 to TRBJ1-5; the D gene is possibly TRBD1 (5 bases). Trimming removed 2 bases from V and 3 bases from J, with 14 bases in between. Germline-derived CDR1 and CDR2 are GTSNPN and SVGIG (reference sequence). This CDR3 is built from 15 residues. The CDR3 is CAWSPLTASNQPQHF. Here the CDR3 DNA reads TGTGCCTGGAGTCCTTTGACAGCCTCCAATCAGCCCCAGCATTTT.

CDR3 in DNA: TGTGCCAGCAGTTATTCTGAGGAGGGGTATGAAAAACTGTTTTTT. Protein product: CASSYSEEGYEKLFF. The genes are TRBV6-5 and TRBJ1-4, with D possibly being TRBD1 (5 bases). Trimming stripped 3 bases from V and 6 bases from J, with 14 bases between. The CDR3 length is 15 residues. Germline V gene lookup returns CDR1 MNHEY and CDR2 SVGAGI.

The gene calls are TRBV3-1 (or the pseudogene TRBV3-2) and TRBJ2-7, with D possibly being TRBD1 (5 bases). CDR3 size: 14 residues. Per germline, CDR1 LGHDT and CDR2 YNNKEL (reference sequence). V was trimmed by 4 bases and J by 5 bases, leaving 15 bases between them. CDR3: CASSLLRGADEQYF. In DNA, the CDR3 is TGTGCCAGCAGCCTCCTACGTGGGGCTGACGAGCAGTACTTC.

The chain links TRBV18 to TRBJ2-5; 8 positions match TRBD2. The ends lost 6 bases at V and 2 bases at J; junction bases unmatched: 8. The CDR3 totals 15 residues. Germline V lookup: CDR1 KGHSH, CDR2 LQKENI. The CDR3 sequence: CASSGGGGQQETQYF. CDR3 in DNA: TGTGCCAGCTCCGGGGGGGGAGGCCAACAAGAGACCCAGTACTTC.

V gene TRBV18 combines with J gene TRBJ1-2; D is perhaps TRBD1 (5 bases). Trimming removed 3 bases at V and 7 bases at J, with 15 bases between. This CDR3 has 14 residues. Germline CDR1 reads KGHSH; CDR2 reads LQKENI. CDR3 bases: TGTGCCAGCTCACCCCAGCAGCAGGGAGGTGGCTACACCTTC. Its protein product is CASSPQQQGGGYTF.

The CDR3 reads CASSINPAGGKYSTDTQYF. In DNA, the CDR3 is TGTGCCAGCAGCATAAACCCGGCGGGGGGTAAATATAGCACAGATACGCAGTATTTT. The chain has TRBV7-6 and TRBJ2-3; 8 positions agree with TRBD2. V lost 5 bases to trimming and J lost 0 bases; unmatched junction nucleotides: 16. Germline V gene sequence: CDR1 SGHVS, CDR2 FNYEAQ. The CDR3 is made up of 19 amino acids.

This clone appeared once. The chain uses TRBV27 and TRBJ2-3, with TRBD1 matching over 9 bases. There are 13 residues in the CDR3. Germline V lookup: CDR1 MNHEY, CDR2 SMNVEV (reference sequence). V dropped 8 bases and J dropped 12; count of bases not matched to a gene: 12. This CDR3 is CASDPGQGQGQYF. In nucleotides, the CDR3 is TGTGCCAGCGACCCAGGCCAGGGACAGGGTCAGTATTTT.

The genes are TRBV28 and TRBJ2-3, with 8 positions matching TRBD2. With 3 bases clipped from V and 1 base from J, the junction kept 6 bases outside the gene matches. CDR3 length: 16 amino acids. Germline V CDR1 and CDR2: MDHEN, SYDVKM. CDR3 in DNA: TGTGCCAGCAGTTTCGCGAGCGGGAGTGGCACAGATACGCAGTATTTT. This gives the protein CASSFASGSGTDTQYF.